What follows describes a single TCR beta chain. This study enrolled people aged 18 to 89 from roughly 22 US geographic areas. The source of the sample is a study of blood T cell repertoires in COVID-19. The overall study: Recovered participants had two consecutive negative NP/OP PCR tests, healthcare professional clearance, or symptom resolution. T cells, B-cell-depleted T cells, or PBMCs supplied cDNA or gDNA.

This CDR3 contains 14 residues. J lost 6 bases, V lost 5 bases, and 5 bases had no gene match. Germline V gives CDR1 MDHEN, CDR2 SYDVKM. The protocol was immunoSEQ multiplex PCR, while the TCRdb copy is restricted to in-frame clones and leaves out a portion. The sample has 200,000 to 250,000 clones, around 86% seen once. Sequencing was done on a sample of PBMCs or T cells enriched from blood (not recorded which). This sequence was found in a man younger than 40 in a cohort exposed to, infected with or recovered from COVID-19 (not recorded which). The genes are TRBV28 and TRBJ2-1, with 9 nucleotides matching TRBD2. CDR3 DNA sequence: TGTGCCAGCAGTGCTAGCGGGACCGGCAATGAGCAGTTCTTC. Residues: CASSASGTGNEQFF.